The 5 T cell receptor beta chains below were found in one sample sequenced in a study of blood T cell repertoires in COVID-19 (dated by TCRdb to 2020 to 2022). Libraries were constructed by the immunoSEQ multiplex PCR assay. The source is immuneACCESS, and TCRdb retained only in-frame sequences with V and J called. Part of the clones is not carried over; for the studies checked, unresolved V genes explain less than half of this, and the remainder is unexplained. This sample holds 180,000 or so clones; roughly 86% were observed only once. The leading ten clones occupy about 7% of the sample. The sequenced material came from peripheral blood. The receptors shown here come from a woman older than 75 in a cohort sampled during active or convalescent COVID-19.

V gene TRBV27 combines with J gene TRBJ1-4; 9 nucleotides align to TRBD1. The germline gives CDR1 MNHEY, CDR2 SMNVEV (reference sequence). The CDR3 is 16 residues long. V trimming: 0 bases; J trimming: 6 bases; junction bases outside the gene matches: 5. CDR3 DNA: TGTGCCAGCAGTTTATCTTCCGGGACAGGGTATGAAAAACTGTTTTTT. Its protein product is CASSLSSGTGYEKLFF.

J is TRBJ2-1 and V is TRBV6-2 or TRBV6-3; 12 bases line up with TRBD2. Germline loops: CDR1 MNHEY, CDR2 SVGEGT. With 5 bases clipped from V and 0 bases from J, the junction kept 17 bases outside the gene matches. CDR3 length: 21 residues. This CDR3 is CASSKPGHTSTSGSSYNEQFF. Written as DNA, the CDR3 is TGTGCCAGCAGTAAGCCCGGACACACTTCGACTAGCGGGAGCTCCTACAATGAGCAGTTCTTC.

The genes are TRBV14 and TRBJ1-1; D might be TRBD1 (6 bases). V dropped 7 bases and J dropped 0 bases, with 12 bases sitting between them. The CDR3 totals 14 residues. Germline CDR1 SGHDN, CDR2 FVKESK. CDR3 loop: CASKHREMNTEAFF. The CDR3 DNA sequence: TGTGCCAGCAAGCACAGGGAAATGAACACTGAAGCTTTCTTT.

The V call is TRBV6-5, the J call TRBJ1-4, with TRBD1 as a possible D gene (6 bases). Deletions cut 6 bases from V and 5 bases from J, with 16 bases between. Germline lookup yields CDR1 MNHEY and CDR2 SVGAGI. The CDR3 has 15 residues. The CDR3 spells CASRGPGQGNEKLFF. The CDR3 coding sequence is TGTGCCAGCAGGGGCCCAGGTCAGGGGAATGAAAAACTGTTTTTT.

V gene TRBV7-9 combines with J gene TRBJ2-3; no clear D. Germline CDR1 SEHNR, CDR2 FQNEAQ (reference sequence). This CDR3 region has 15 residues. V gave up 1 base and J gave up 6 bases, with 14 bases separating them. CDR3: CASSLDGSSWDTQYF. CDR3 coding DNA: TGTGCCAGCAGCTTAGACGGGTCCTCGTGGGATACGCAGTATTTT.